The rows below give T cell receptor beta chains drawn from one sample of a study of blood T cells in healthy people across ages. TCRdb re-called the 5' RACE reads with MiXCR, one entry per CDR3 protein. The sample contains about 1.8 million distinct CDR3 sequences, about 49% of which appear only once. Sequencing input: blood. The receptors shown here come from a woman between 40 and 55 years old in good health. CDR3s include the opening cysteine and the closing phenylalanine or tryptophan. A D gene is named only where the DNA matches it firmly. Where a row states a size, it is once, few, many or the class of an expanded clone; other rows omit it.

d_call	v_call	j_call	clone_size	cdr3_aa	cdr3_nt
.	TRBV12-3/TRBV12-4	TRBJ2-5	.	CASCLGNCNEQYF	TGTGCCAGCTGTTTGGGAAACTGTAATGAGCAGTACTTC
.	TRBV4-3	TRBJ2-7	few	CASSQTGSPLYEQYF	TGCGCCAGCAGCCAAACAGGGTCCCCCCTATACGAGCAGTACTTC
.	TRBV12-3/TRBV12-4	TRBJ2-6	.	CASSLVIRSGANVLTF	TGTGCCAGCAGTTTAGTCATACGCTCTGGGGCCAACGTCCTGACTTTC
TRBD2	TRBV4-3	TRBJ2-3	.	CASSQDRFTSGFIDTQYF	TGCGCCAGCAGCCAAGATCGGTTTACTAGCGGGTTCATAGATACGCAGTATTTT
.	TRBV28	TRBJ2-6	.	CASAFDLRSGANVLTF	TGTGCCAGCGCCTTTGACCTCCGTTCTGGGGCCAACGTCCTGACTTTC
.	TRBV25-1	TRBJ2-1	few	CASPGRTGGPSHSYNEQFF	TGTGCCAGCCCAGGAAGGACGGGGGGCCCTTCCCACTCCTACAATGAGCAGTTCTTC
.	TRBV7-9	TRBJ1-5	.	CASSDIAGNQPQHF	TGTGCCAGCAGCGACATCGCAGGCAATCAGCCCCAGCATTTT
TRBD2	TRBV7-8	TRBJ2-5	few	CASSLTGTSGSQETQYF	TGTGCCAGCAGCCTTACCGGGACTAGCGGTTCCCAAGAGACCCAGTACTTC
.	TRBV7-2	TRBJ2-7	.	CASSLWPGEEYEQYF	TGTGCCAGCAGCTTATGGCCGGGAGAGGAGTACGAGCAGTACTTC
.	TRBV6-1	TRBJ2-1	.	CASSVTGSYNEQFF	TGTGCCAGCAGTGTTACAGGGTCCTACAATGAGCAGTTCTTC
TRBD2	TRBV15	TRBJ2-5	few	CATSRDRSGGETQYF	TGTGCCACCAGCAGAGATCGGAGCGGGGGAGAGACCCAGTACTTC
.	TRBV7-2	TRBJ2-5	few	CASSLEPVPGTQYF	TGTGCCAGCAGCTTAGAACCCGTCCCAGGGACCCAGTACTTC
TRBD1	TRBV5-1	TRBJ1-2	.	CASAKVRDRDTYYGYTF	TGCGCCAGCGCTAAAGTCCGGGACAGGGATACCTACTATGGCTACACCTTC
.	TRBV4-1	TRBJ2-7	.	CASSQLLQGNEQYF	TGCGCCAGCAGCCAACTCCTACAGGGTAACGAGCAGTACTTC